The next 21 T cell receptor beta chains were all read from a single sample in a study of blood T cell repertoires in COVID-19. Generated by immunoSEQ multiplex PCR, the TCRdb table keeps only in-frame clones and is missing some. This sample has roughly 100,000 clones, with around 85% found just once. Sequenced material: peripheral blood. The receptors stem from a woman older than 75 with active or convalescent COVID-19.

The chain carries TRBV28 and TRBJ2-7; D gene ambiguous. The CDR3 extends over 13 amino acids. The V end was cut by 6 bases, the J end by 9 bases, with 18 bases between. CDR1 and CDR2 (germline): MDHEN, SYDVKM. CDR3 region: CASSRISPAMQYF. The DNA for the CDR3 is TGTGCCAGCAGCCGAATCTCCCCTGCGATGCAGTACTTC.

V and J are TRBV5-4 and TRBJ1-1; D not certain. Trimming pared 0 bases from V and 4 bases from J, leaving 10 bases between. The CDR3 has 14 amino acids. Germline CDR1 and CDR2: SGHNT and YYREEE (reference sequence). As DNA, the CDR3 is TGTGCCAGCAGCTTGGGAAGAGTCATCACTGAAGCTTTCTTT. Amino acid sequence: CASSLGRVITEAFF.

This clone has only a few counts. V gene TRBV5-5 combines with J gene TRBJ1-5; a possible D gene is TRBD1 (6 bases). The germline V and J ends were trimmed by 0 bases and 5 bases, with 12 bases remaining between them. CDR3 length equals 15 residues. From germline, CDR1 is SGHKS and CDR2 YYEKEE (reference sequence). CDR3 sequence (DNA): TGTGCCAGCAGCTTGGTTGGGGGGGGCGATCAGCCCCAGCATTTT. It translates to CASSLVGGGDQPQHF.

This clone was detected once. The J gene is TRBJ1-5, the V gene TRBV28; D unclear. V was shortened by 6 bases and J by 1 base, with 7 bases between the two germline ends. Looked up from germline, CDR1 is MDHEN and CDR2 is SYDVKM. This CDR3 is built from 13 residues. In DNA form, the CDR3 reads TGTGCCAGCAGACCTAACAGCAATCAGCCCCAGCATTTT. It specifies CASRPNSNQPQHF.

This clone was detected a few times. The rearrangement uses TRBV10-3 and TRBJ1-1; a weak D match, TRBD1 (6 bases). In germline, CDR1 is ENHRY, CDR2 SYGVKD. Trimming removed 4 bases at V and 1 base at J, with 10 bases between. This CDR3 has 14 residues. The CDR3 nucleotides are TGTGCCATCAGTGGATACAGGGAGAACACTGAAGCTTTCTTT. It translates to CAISGYRENTEAFF.

The chain recombines TRBV7-3 with TRBJ1-1; no clear D gene. Germline CDR1 reads SGHTA; CDR2 reads FQGTGA. CDR3 length: 13 residues. Trimming took off 5 bases at V and 11 bases at J, with 18 bases between the two ends. The CDR3 DNA reads TGTGCCAGCAGCCGTCCTAACGAAGAGAAGGCTTTCTTT. Protein sequence: CASSRPNEEKAFF.

The rearrangement uses TRBV3-1 (or the pseudogene TRBV3-2) and TRBJ1-5; 9 bases match TRBD1. The CDR3 extends over 14 amino acids. The germline CDR1 and CDR2 sequences are LGHDT and YNNKEL (reference sequence). With V trimmed by 5 bases and J by 6 bases, 5 bases remained unmatched. The CDR3 region is CASSRDRVLQPQHF. CDR3 bases: TGTGCCAGCAGCAGGGACAGGGTCCTTCAGCCCCAGCATTTT.

DNA for the CDR3: TGTGCCAGCAGGCTGGGAGGGTTCTATGGCTACACCTTC. Translating it yields CASRLGGFYGYTF. The genes are TRBV5-6 and TRBJ1-2; D unresolved. The V gene lost 5 bases and the J gene lost 4 bases, with 12 bases spanning the gap. The CDR3 has 13 residues. CDR1 is SGHDT, CDR2 YYEEEE, per germline.

The CDR3, as DNA: TGTGCCAGCAGAGCCAGGGATGGGACTGAAGCTTTCTTT. This gives the protein CASRARDGTEAFF. V gene TRBV12-3 or TRBV12-4 combines with J gene TRBJ1-1; tentative D call: TRBD1 (5 bases). V lost 6 bases and J 5 bases, leaving 13 bases between the germline ends. The CDR3 runs to 13 residues.

The rearrangement uses TRBV7-2 and TRBJ1-6, with 7 bases lining up with TRBD1. This CDR3 is 15 amino acids long. Unmatched junction bases numbered 8, after V lost 5 bases and J lost 7 bases. Looked up from germline, CDR1 is SGHTA and CDR2 is FQGNSA. CDR3 region: CASSTRQGANSPLHF. In nucleotides, the CDR3 is TGTGCCAGCAGCACCCGACAGGGTGCAAATTCACCCCTCCACTTT. Full variable domain (remainder filled in from reference TRBV7-2 and TRBJ1-6): GAGVSQSPSNKVTEKGKDVELRCDPISGHTALYWYRQSLGQGLEFLIYFQGNSAPDKSGLPSDRFSAERTGGSVSTLTIQRTQQEDSAVYLCASSTRQGANSPLHFGNGTRLTVT.

This rearrangement joins TRBV5-6 to TRBJ2-2; 12 positions match TRBD2. After removal of 2 bases from V and 0 bases from J, the junction contained 5 bases not matched to a gene. This CDR3 is 18 amino acids long. Per the germline V gene, CDR1 is SGHDT and CDR2 is YYEEEE. CDR3 region: CASSFRTSGASNTGELFF. CDR3 bases: TGTGCCAGCAGCTTCAGGACTAGCGGGGCTTCGAACACCGGGGAGCTGTTTTTT.

The rearrangement links TRBV28 to TRBJ2-1, with TRBD1 identical over 10 bases. CDR3 size: 16 residues. The germline gives CDR1 MDHEN, CDR2 SYDVKM. The junction had 8 bases not matched to a gene; V was cut back by 5 bases and J by 4 bases. CDR3 amino acids: CASSHSGTGVYNEQFF. The CDR3, as DNA: TGTGCCAGCAGTCATTCCGGGACAGGGGTTTACAATGAGCAGTTCTTC.

The gene calls are TRBV7-8 and TRBJ1-1; 11 bases fit TRBD1. Losses at the gene ends were 5 bases for V and 4 bases for J; bases not matched to a gene: 6. Germline loops: CDR1 SGHVS, CDR2 FQNEAQ. The CDR3 length is 15 residues. The CDR3 DNA reads TGTGCCAGCAGCCTCGGGACAGGGGGGAGCACTGAAGCTTTCTTT. It specifies CASSLGTGGSTEAFF. Full variable domain (missing parts from reference TRBV7-8 and TRBJ1-1): GAGVSQSPRYKVAKRGQDVALRCDPISGHVSLFWYQQALGQGPEFLTYFQNEAQLDKSGLPSDRFFAERPEGSVSTLKIQRTQQEDSAVYLCASSLGTGGSTEAFFGQGTRLTVV.

This clone appeared a few times. This chain joins TRBV9 and TRBJ2-3; D is uncertain. The germline CDR1 and CDR2 sequences are SGDLS and YYNGEE. This CDR3 region has 15 residues. The V and J ends lost 0 bases and 2 bases respectively, with 10 bases between them. CDR3 in amino acids: CASSVVPQNTDTQYF. The CDR3 coding sequence is TGTGCCAGCAGCGTAGTCCCTCAGAACACAGATACGCAGTATTTT.

This chain connects TRBV28 to TRBJ1-2; 10 bases agree with TRBD1. Germline V gives CDR1 MDHEN, CDR2 SYDVKM. CDR3 size: 16 residues. The junction had 10 bases not matched to a gene; V was cut back by 5 bases and J by 4 bases. The CDR3: CASSTGDRGNPYGYTF. The CDR3 DNA reads TGTGCCAGCAGTACCGGGGACAGGGGTAACCCCTATGGCTACACCTTC.

The V call is TRBV10-3, the J call TRBJ1-1; D is perhaps TRBD1 (5 bases). Germline CDR1 ENHRY, CDR2 SYGVKD. Trimming took off 5 bases at V and 0 bases at J, with 13 bases between the two ends. There are 15 residues in the CDR3. Here the CDR3 reads CAISSTTAMNTEAFF. In DNA form, the CDR3 reads TGTGCCATCAGTTCGACGACAGCCATGAACACTGAAGCTTTCTTT.

This sequence joins TRBV4-2 and TRBJ2-5, with TRBD2 matching 14 bases. This CDR3 comprises 18 residues. Germline assignment: CDR1 LGHNA and CDR2 YNFKEQ. With V trimmed by 0 bases and J by 5 bases, 8 bases remained unmatched. CDR3 nucleotide sequence: TGTGCCAGCAGCCAAGATATGGCGACTAGCGGGGGGGCGGAGACCCAGTACTTC. Protein: CASSQDMATSGGAETQYF.

The chain recombines TRBV27 with TRBJ1-2; maybe TRBD1 (6 bases). The germline CDR1 and CDR2 sequences are MNHEY and SMNVEV (reference sequence). Trimming cost V 9 bases and J 6 bases, with 14 bases left between them. The CDR3 spans 12 residues. CDR3 in DNA: TGTGCCAGTTCAGACCAGGGGAATGGCTACACCTTC. Translated, it gives CASSDQGNGYTF.

The chain links TRBV4-1 to TRBJ2-5; 9 bases line up with TRBD2. The CDR3 length is 16 residues. Losses at the gene ends were 0 bases for V and 5 bases for J; bases not matched to a gene: 7. Germline assignment: CDR1 MGHRA and CDR2 YSYEKL. CDR3 protein: CASSQERSGGRETQYF. The DNA for the CDR3 is TGCGCCAGCAGCCAAGAGCGTAGCGGGGGTCGGGAGACCCAGTACTTC.

The chain links TRBV28 to TRBJ2-7; D gene ambiguous. Germline CDR1 is MDHEN and CDR2 is SYDVKM. V was cut by 1 base and J by 0 bases, with 10 bases left in between. This CDR3 has 15 amino acids. The CDR3 protein is CASSLSWQFSYEQYF. CDR3 nucleotides: TGTGCCAGCAGTTTATCGTGGCAATTCTCCTACGAGCAGTACTTC.

This clone was detected a few times. The chain couples TRBV7-9 to TRBJ2-2; D unclear. V gave up 5 bases and J gave up 5 bases, with 3 bases separating them. CDR1 and CDR2 from the germline V gene are SEHNR and FQNEAQ (reference sequence). CDR3 length equals 11 residues. As DNA, the CDR3 is TGTGCCAGCAGCCTTACCGGGGAGCTGTTTTTT. Translating it yields CASSLTGELFF.